Sequencing of this TCR beta chain was carried out in a study of cytomegalovirus exposure and HLA in healthy donors. Study-wide results and limits: According to reports, the classifier identified cytomegalovirus status with high specificity and sensitivity. Presence/absence analyses supposed approximately even sequencing depth among donors.

13 Jbeta primers and 60 Vbeta primers were used for the PCR. The authors' processing: A later analysis tallied roughly 77 million unique TCR beta chains, approximately 11 million of them shared. TCRdb's copy holds only in-frame clones and misses some; the assay was immunoSEQ multiplex PCR. The V and J calls and the clone size are those of that table, but D and trimming were determined from the DNA. The sample carries about 120,000 clones, about four fifths recorded once. On this clone: Its antigen is unknown.

This cohort consisted of healthy bone marrow donors. Input material: PBMCs. The origin of this receptor is a woman aged 25 to 39 in good health and CMV-seronegative.

CDR3 residues: CASSSGQGAYNEQFF. The CDR3 DNA is TGTGCCAGTAGTTCGGGACAGGGGGCTTACAATGAGCAGTTCTTC. The genes are TRBV19 and TRBJ2-1; 12 nucleotides match TRBD1. V trimming: 5 bases; J trimming: 4 bases; junction bases outside the gene matches: 3. Per germline, CDR1 LNHDA and CDR2 SQIVND (reference sequence). This CDR3 comprises 15 residues.